What follows are 28 T cell receptor beta chains derived from one specimen sequenced in a study of blood T cell repertoires in COVID-19. Using immunoSEQ multiplex PCR, the repertoire was profiled, and TCRdb retains in-frame clones only, with some absent. The data contain 120,000 or so clones, less than 85% of them singletons. Sequencing was done on a sample of peripheral blood. Receptors were obtained from a woman older than 75 with acute or convalescent COVID-19.

This chain links TRBV12-3 or TRBV12-4 with TRBJ1-1, with TRBD1 as a possible D gene (5 bases). Trimming left V 6 bases short and J 1 base short, with 9 bases between. CDR3 length: 13 amino acids. The CDR3, as DNA: TGTGCCAGCAGGAGACAGCAGAACACTGAAGCTTTCTTT. Translation: CASRRQQNTEAFF.

This clone has a single count. The rearrangement links TRBV24-1 to TRBJ2-1; a possible D gene is TRBD1 (6 bases). V lost 2 bases and J lost 2, with 9 bases in between. Germline CDR1 and CDR2: KGHDR and SFDVKD. The CDR3 is 15 residues long. CDR3 nucleotide sequence: TGTGCCACCAGTGATTCTGGACAGACCTACAATGAGCAGTTCTTC. Encoded protein: CATSDSGQTYNEQFF.

Written as DNA, the CDR3 is TGTGCCAGCAGCTTGCTCAGGGACACTGAAGCTTTCTTT. Translating it yields CASSLLRDTEAFF. The chain carries TRBV11-3 and TRBJ1-1, with D perhaps TRBD1 (5 bases). This CDR3 comprises 13 residues. The V gene lost 3 bases and the J gene lost 3 bases, with 8 bases spanning the gap. The germline V gene encodes CDR1 SGHNT and CDR2 YENEEA.

The rearrangement links TRBV7-3 to TRBJ1-2; tentatively, D is TRBD1 (6 bases). The CDR3 covers 13 residues. With 5 bases removed from V and 4 bases from J, the gap between germline ends came to 11 bases. Per the germline V gene, CDR1 is SGHTA and CDR2 is FQGTGA. CDR3 protein: CASSQQGSYGYTF. CDR3 bases: TGTGCCAGCAGCCAACAGGGATCCTATGGCTACACCTTC.

J is TRBJ2-7 and V is TRBV19, with D possibly matching TRBD1 (5 bases). The germline CDR1 and CDR2 sequences are LNHDA and SQIVND (reference sequence). V shed 6 bases and J shed 7 bases, with 19 bases lying between them. The CDR3 is made up of 14 amino acids. CDR3 sequence reads: CASRPYIRAGEQYF. The DNA of the CDR3 is TGTGCCAGTAGACCCTACATCAGGGCTGGGGAGCAGTACTTC.

The chain has TRBV6-5 and TRBJ2-5; 7 positions agree with TRBD2. The junction had 6 bases not matched to a gene; V was cut back by 0 bases and J by 5 bases. CDR3 length equals 15 residues. Germline CDR1 reads MNHEY; CDR2 reads SVGAGI. CDR3 amino acids: CASSYSRGRAETQYF. The CDR3 DNA follows: TGTGCCAGCAGTTACTCGCGGGGGAGGGCGGAGACCCAGTACTTC.

This sequence joins TRBV11-3 and TRBJ2-7; 7 bases match TRBD1. The CDR3 loop spans 15 amino acids. Trimming at V came to 5 bases and at J to 4 bases, leaving 11 bases not matched to a gene. Germline V gene lookup returns CDR1 SGHNT and CDR2 YENEEA. CDR3 in DNA: TGTGCCAGCAGCACGGGACAGCCAAGTCAGTACGAGCAGTACTTC. Translating gives CASSTGQPSQYEQYF.

The chain links TRBV19 to TRBJ2-7, with a possible D match to TRBD1 (5 bases). The V gene lost 3 bases and the J gene lost 2 bases, with 11 bases spanning the gap. The CDR3 covers 14 residues. CDR1 LNHDA and CDR2 SQIVND come from the germline V gene (reference sequence). The CDR3 sequence is CASSIPGSAYEQYF. The DNA of the CDR3 is TGTGCCAGTAGTATCCCAGGGTCGGCCTACGAGCAGTACTTC.

This chain connects TRBV30 to TRBJ2-5, with D hard to call. The V gene lost 2 bases and the J gene lost 1 base, with 5 bases spanning the gap. Germline assignment: CDR1 GTSNPN and CDR2 SVGIG (reference sequence). CDR3 length equals 12 residues. CDR3 DNA sequence: TGTGCCTGGAGTATGAGCCAAGAGACCCAGTACTTC. This codes for CAWSMSQETQYF.

This chain connects TRBV5-1 to TRBJ1-1, with 8 positions matching TRBD1. Losses at the gene ends were 2 bases for V and 2 bases for J; bases not matched to a gene: 5. The germline V gene encodes CDR1 SGHRS and CDR2 YFSETQ. The CDR3 is 15 residues long. CDR3 residues: CASSFRQGINTEAFF. DNA of the CDR3: TGCGCCAGCAGCTTCCGACAGGGGATTAACACTGAAGCTTTCTTT.

The V gene is TRBV29-1, the J gene TRBJ2-7, with a weak D call TRBD1 (7 bases). Deletions cut 6 bases from V and 5 bases from J, with 17 bases between. Germline lookup yields CDR1 SQVTM and CDR2 ANQGSEA. This CDR3 region has 13 residues. The CDR3 spells CSVAGQLFDEQYF. The DNA for the CDR3 is TGCAGCGTGGCGGGACAGTTGTTCGACGAGCAGTACTTC.

J is TRBJ2-5 and V is TRBV3-1 (or the pseudogene TRBV3-2); tentatively, D is TRBD1 (5 bases). CDR3 length: 13 amino acids. The V end was cut by 10 bases, the J end by 5 bases, with 17 bases between. The germline V gene has CDR1 LGHDT and CDR2 YNNKEL (reference sequence). The CDR3: CAIGAAIGETQYF. Here the CDR3 DNA reads TGTGCCATTGGGGCCGCCATAGGGGAGACCCAGTACTTC.

The chain links TRBV12-3 or TRBV12-4 to TRBJ1-1, with 7 bases aligning to TRBD1. V lost 5 bases and J lost 1; bases outside the gene matches: 1. This CDR3 is 13 amino acids long. This CDR3 reads CASSTGANTEAFF. CDR3 DNA sequence: TGTGCCAGCAGTACAGGGGCGAACACTGAAGCTTTCTTT.

The CDR3 reads CASSKGLTGGPRETQYF. The CDR3 nucleotides read TGTGCCAGCAGTAAGGGCCTGACAGGGGGCCCGCGAGAGACCCAGTACTTC. The chain joins TRBV28 to TRBJ2-5, with 10 bases fitting TRBD1. The V segment lost 5 bases and the J segment 4 bases; nucleotides outside the gene matches: 13. Germline assignment: CDR1 MDHEN and CDR2 SYDVKM. The length of the CDR3 is 17 residues.

This chain uses TRBV5-5 with TRBJ2-3; 10 nucleotides line up with TRBD2. Germline CDR1 and CDR2: SGHKS and YYEKEE (reference sequence). Germline trimming cut 2 bases from V and 3 bases from J; bases unmatched to any gene: 6. The CDR3 covers 16 residues. CDR3 loop: CASSFRAGGLTDTQYF. The CDR3 DNA follows: TGTGCCAGCAGCTTCCGAGCGGGGGGGCTGACAGATACGCAGTATTTT.

The CDR3: CAISDPNQATEAFF. As DNA, the CDR3 is TGTGCCATCAGTGACCCCAATCAGGCCACTGAAGCTTTCTTT. The V and J genes are TRBV10-3 and TRBJ1-1; no definite D call. The germline V and J ends were trimmed by 3 bases and 4 bases, with 12 bases remaining between them. The CDR3 extends over 14 amino acids. The V gene's germline CDR1 is ENHRY and CDR2 SYGVKD.

The chain employs TRBV9 and TRBJ2-1, with 7 bases identical to TRBD2. The CDR3 contains 16 residues. Losses at the gene ends were 3 bases for V and 4 bases for J; bases not matched to a gene: 10. Germline V gives CDR1 SGDLS, CDR2 YYNGEE. The chain's CDR3 is CASSGRGDYGYNEQFF. CDR3 DNA: TGTGCCAGCAGCGGACGAGGGGACTATGGTTACAATGAGCAGTTCTTC.

This chain uses TRBV5-1 with TRBJ1-4; 9 nucleotides match TRBD1. Germline lookup yields CDR1 SGHRS and CDR2 YFSETQ. CDR3 length: 16 amino acids. With 3 bases clipped from V and 6 bases from J, the junction kept 9 bases outside the gene matches. The CDR3 loop is CASSSTIRQGDEKLFF. CDR3 sequence (DNA): TGCGCCAGCAGCTCAACGATAAGACAGGGGGATGAAAAACTGTTTTTT.

The chain has TRBV28 and TRBJ1-2; maybe TRBD1 (5 bases). V was cut by 9 bases and J by 7 bases, with 12 bases left in between. The CDR3 extends over 11 amino acids. Germline CDR1 MDHEN, CDR2 SYDVKM. CDR3 nucleotide sequence: TGTGCCAGTAAGCAGGGCTCTGGCTACACCTTC. Translating it yields CASKQGSGYTF.

This clone was counted a single time. This chain connects TRBV7-2 to TRBJ2-3; 7 bases align to TRBD2. J gave up 5 bases and V 5 bases, and 16 bases lay outside the gene matches. The germline gives CDR1 SGHTA, CDR2 FQGNSA. The CDR3 consists of 17 residues. CDR3: CASSPSSLAGVVDTQYF. As DNA, the CDR3 is TGTGCCAGCAGCCCATCAAGTCTTGCGGGAGTGGTAGATACGCAGTATTTT.

The chain is built from TRBV10-2 and TRBJ2-1, with 11 bases identical to TRBD2. This CDR3 has 14 amino acids. V was pared by 8 bases and J by 5 bases, with 5 bases of the junction left unmatched. Germline assignment: CDR1 WSHSY and CDR2 SAAADI. In DNA, the CDR3 is TGCGCCAGCCTGGGACTAGCGGTTAACAATGAGCAGTTCTTC. It codes for CASLGLAVNNEQFF.

The chain recombines TRBV7-8 with TRBJ2-1, with 13 positions matching TRBD2. V gave up 5 bases and J gave up 15 bases; unmatched junction bases: 7. Germline V lookup: CDR1 SGHVS, CDR2 FQNEAQ. The CDR3 is 13 residues long. The CDR3 DNA reads as TGTGCCAGCAGCCTCGGACTAGCGGGAGCAGCGTTCTTC. It encodes CASSLGLAGAAFF.

CDR3 bases: TGTGCCAGTAGTATTGGGAGGGCCCTCGGGGAGACCCAGTACTTC. Its protein is CASSIGRALGETQYF. The chain has TRBV19 and TRBJ2-5; 7 nucleotides line up with TRBD2. Per the germline V gene, CDR1 is LNHDA and CDR2 is SQIVND (reference sequence). J gave up 5 bases and V 3 bases, and 9 bases lay outside the gene matches. This CDR3 has 15 residues.

This chain connects TRBV6-2 or TRBV6-3 to TRBJ2-3; 9 positions match TRBD2. Germline assignment: CDR1 MNHEY and CDR2 SVGEGT. The CDR3 contains 15 residues. J lost 0 bases, V lost 5 bases, and 3 bases had no gene match. CDR3 DNA sequence: TGTGCCAGCAGTCTAGCGGGGTCTAGCACAGATACGCAGTATTTT. It is translated as CASSLAGSSTDTQYF.

CDR3 DNA sequence: TGTGCCAGCAGCAGGGGGACGTCGAACACCGGGGAGCTGTTTTTT. Its translation: CASSRGTSNTGELFF. The gene calls are TRBV7-2 and TRBJ2-2, with a weak D call TRBD1 (6 bases). Germline CDR1 and CDR2: SGHTA and FQGNSA. Trimming shortened V by 5 bases and J by 0 bases, and 10 bases separated the two germline ends. The CDR3 contains 15 residues. The variable domain in full, completed from reference TRBV7-2 and TRBJ2-2, reads GAGVSQSPSNKVTEKGKDVELRCDPISGHTALYWYRQSLGQGLEFLIYFQGNSAPDKSGLPSDRFSAERTGGSVSTLTIQRTQQEDSAVYLCASSRGTSNTGELFFGEGSRLTVL.

The genes are TRBV11-2 and TRBJ2-7; TRBD1 matches 8 bases. The CDR3 runs 18 residues. Trimming at V came to 0 bases and at J to 0 bases, leaving 10 bases not matched to a gene. Per the germline V gene, CDR1 is SGHAT and CDR2 is FQNNGV. The CDR3 nucleotides are TGTGCCAGCAGCTTAGATGGATGGAGGACAGGGAGCTCCTACGAGCAGTACTTC. The encoded protein is CASSLDGWRTGSSYEQYF.

The chain couples TRBV6-5 to TRBJ1-5; D not certain. The CDR3 has 14 residues. Germline assignment: CDR1 MNHEY and CDR2 SVGAGI. Trimming removed 2 bases at V and 6 bases at J, with 11 bases between. The CDR3 bases are TGTGCCAGCAGTTACCGGGGTAGTAGTCAGCCCCAGCATTTT. Amino acids: CASSYRGSSQPQHF.

This chain joins TRBV6-5 and TRBJ1-3; D uncertain. Germline V gene lookup returns CDR1 MNHEY and CDR2 SVGAGI. This CDR3 has 14 amino acids. The V gene lost 8 bases and the J gene lost 2 bases, with 13 bases spanning the gap. CDR3 nucleotides: TGTGCCAGCTCTGGACTGTCGCCTGGAAACACCATATATTTT. The encoded protein is CASSGLSPGNTIYF.